This T cell receptor (beta chain) comes out of a study of CD8 T cells in Susac syndrome. Findings of the study overall: The study admitted that it had a relatively small number of individuals in its TCR sequencing and HLA analysis.

This CDR3 has 16 amino acids. With V trimmed by 3 bases and J by 4 bases, 12 bases remained unmatched. Germline loops: CDR1 DFQATT, CDR2 SNEGSKA (reference sequence). Reverse transcription of about 0.45 to 1 ug RNA used random hexamers. Across 54 Vbeta and 13 Jbeta, TCR beta CDR3 was amplified with immunoSEQ multiplex PCR. Each CDR3 protein is one row after TCRdb ran MiXCR on the immunoSEQ multiplex PCR reads. The sample has about 200,000 distinct CDR3 sequences, 95% seen once. Isolation of CD8+ and CD4+ T cells was performed negatively, whereas enrichment of TEMRA cells was done by FACS. Note on this clonotype: Its antigen is still unknown.

V usage is TRBV20-1 and J usage is TRBJ2-3; 8 nucleotides agree with TRBD2. This receptor was obtained from a human donor with multiple sclerosis. The sample comprised CD4+ T cells from PBMCs. The CDR3 DNA reads as TGCAGTGCTAGCTCCCCAGGTAGCGGGATCGCAGATACGCAGTATTTT. Residues: CSASSPGSGIADTQYF.